The 9 T cell receptor beta chains presented below share a single source sample, sequenced in a study of blood T cells in healthy people across ages (dated by TCRdb to between 2014 and 2017). The method was 5' RACE. The sequencer was an Illumina HiSeq 2500. A second roughly 7 to 12 cycle PCR used a sample-barcoded 5' primer and a J-beta primer mix. TCRdb took the public reads, trimmed them with fastp at Q25, ran MiXCR for clone calling and kept in-frame beta chains. Merged by CDR3 protein, the rows form single entries marked with the most common genes and DNA. For this sample there are 1.5 million to 1.9 million distinct CDR3 sequences; approximately 43% appear just once. Less than 5% of the sample goes to the ten largest clones. Sequenced: blood. These receptors were obtained from a woman under 30 in good health.

This clonotype was picked up a small number of times. The J gene is TRBJ2-3, the V gene TRBV28, with no clear D. This CDR3 contains 14 residues. The germline V gene encodes CDR1 MDHEN and CDR2 SYDVKM. The V and J ends lost 7 bases and 2 bases respectively, with 13 bases between them. CDR3 loop: CASNPPFPTDTQYF. In DNA, the CDR3 is TGTGCCAGCAACCCTCCCTTTCCCACAGATACGCAGTATTTT. The entire variable domain, with the rest obtained from reference TRBV28 and TRBJ2-3, is as follows: DVKVTQSSRYLVKRTGEKVFLECVQDMDHENMFWYRQDPGLGLRLIYFSYDVKMKEKGDIPEGYSVSREKKERFSLILESASTNQTSMYLCASNPPFPTDTQYFGPGTRLTVL.

A few counts support this clonotype. The V and J genes are TRBV20-1 and TRBJ2-7; 7 bases map to TRBD1. Losses at the gene ends were 3 bases for V and 2 bases for J; bases not matched to a gene: 7. This CDR3 contains 14 residues. Germline CDR1 is DFQATT and CDR2 is SNEGSKA (reference sequence). CDR3 nucleotides: TGCAGTGCTAGGAAGGGGGCTCTAGCCTACGAGCAGTACTTC. It codes for CSARKGALAYEQYF.

The chain couples TRBV25-1 to TRBJ1-4; weak D call: TRBD1 (6 bases). The CDR3 is 15 residues long. V dropped 0 bases and J dropped 7 bases, with 12 bases sitting between them. Germline CDR1 is MGHDK and CDR2 is SYGVNS. As DNA, the CDR3 is TGTGCCAGCAGTGAATATAAACCAGGGGCTGAAAAACTGTTTTTT. This gives the protein CASSEYKPGAEKLFF.

The V and J genes are TRBV9 and TRBJ2-7; weak D call: TRBD2 (5 bases). Per the germline V gene, CDR1 is SGDLS and CDR2 is YYNGEE. This CDR3 has 14 amino acids. Trimming took 3 bases from V and 1 from J, leaving 11 bases between them. The CDR3 region is CASSAALVSYEQYF. CDR3 coding DNA: TGTGCCAGCAGCGCCGCACTAGTGTCCTACGAGCAGTACTTC.

The chain is built from TRBV12-3 or TRBV12-4 and TRBJ2-7; 8 nucleotides match TRBD2. Unmatched junction bases numbered 5, after V lost 2 bases and J lost 5 bases. This CDR3 has 14 residues. CDR3 nucleotide sequence: TGTGCCAGCAGTTTACGGGGGGGCCTGGACGAGCAGTACTTC. This codes for CASSLRGGLDEQYF.

The chain uses TRBV28 and TRBJ1-2; D ambiguous. Trimming shortened V by 5 bases and J by 8 bases, and 12 bases separated the two germline ends. The germline CDR1 and CDR2 sequences are MDHEN and SYDVKM. The CDR3 totals 12 residues. The CDR3 protein is CASSTPPRGYTF. CDR3 nucleotides: TGTGCCAGCAGTACCCCACCTCGGGGCTACACCTTC.

This clonotype has only one observation. This chain joins TRBV25-1 and TRBJ2-4; 8 bases map to TRBD1. Judging by the DNA end, TRBJ2-5 fits better; the J call may be wrong. This CDR3 is 13 amino acids long. The germline V gene encodes CDR1 MGHDK and CDR2 SYGVNS. As DNA, the CDR3 is TGTGCCAGCAGGGCAGGGGGCAGGGAGACCCAGTACTTC. It translates to CASRAGGRETQYF.

The chain is built from TRBV27 and TRBJ2-1; 14 bases map to TRBD2. The CDR3 covers 16 residues. Germline V lookup: CDR1 MNHEY, CDR2 SMNVEV (reference sequence). Trimming at V came to 2 bases and at J to 8 bases, leaving 5 bases not matched to a gene. The CDR3 region is CASSLRRLAGGHEQFF. The CDR3 DNA reads as TGTGCCAGCAGTTTAAGGCGACTAGCGGGGGGGCATGAGCAGTTCTTC.

The CDR3 DNA reads TGTGCCAGCAGCTCTATCAACAGGGTGCGGGACTTTGTGGACACTGAAGCTTTCTTT. Translation: CASSSINRVRDFVDTEAFF. The chain carries TRBV7-9 and TRBJ1-1; tentative D call: TRBD1 (6 bases). Germline loops: CDR1 SEHNR, CDR2 FQNEAQ (reference sequence). The CDR3 extends over 19 amino acids. The V end lost 4 bases, the J end lost 3 bases, and 27 bases lay between the germline ends.